Following are 4 T cell receptor beta chains from one sample sequenced in a study of vaccination effects on CD4 cells after COVID-19. The antigens of these receptors remain unknown. Under the ViraFEST assay, PBMC were stimulated with viral peptide pools so that antigen-specific CD4+ T cells expanded. Sequencing was performed afterwards. Subsequent to a culture period of around eleven days, CD4+ T cells were isolated. In the vaccine recipients, nucleocapsid antibodies were negative and there was no prior SARS-CoV-2 infection. Profiling relied on immunoSEQ multiplex PCR, and the TCRdb table lists in-frame clones only, not all of them. This table has tens of thousands of clones, 76% appearing once. The sample consisted of CD4+ T cells from PBMCs cultured with HCoV-NL63 spike peptides, taken before COVID-19 vaccination. The receptors originated from a human donor who received a COVID-19 vaccine.

This clone occurred a few times. The V and J genes are TRBV6-5 and TRBJ2-2; TRBD2 matches at 8 bases. The CDR3 extends over 15 amino acids. CDR1 and CDR2 (germline): MNHEY, SVGAGI. With V trimmed by 8 bases and J by 0 bases, 5 bases remained unmatched. This CDR3 reads CASEAGAPNTGELFF. CDR3 DNA: TGTGCCAGCGAAGCGGGGGCCCCGAACACCGGGGAGCTGTTTTTT.

The chain couples TRBV5-1 to TRBJ2-4; D unresolved. In germline, CDR1 is SGHRS, CDR2 YFSETQ. With 4 bases removed from V and 1 base from J, the gap between germline ends came to 12 bases. This CDR3 contains 15 residues. The CDR3 loop is CASSPTLVAKNIQYF. CDR3 in DNA: TGCGCCAGCAGCCCCACCCTGGTGGCCAAAAACATTCAGTACTTC.

This sequence joins TRBV10-2 and TRBJ2-3; 8 bases are a match to TRBD2. The CDR3 sequence is 15 residues long. Trimming removed 6 bases from V and 1 base from J; junction bases left unmatched: 6. Germline loops: CDR1 WSHSY, CDR2 SAAADI. CDR3 sequence reads: CASRMTSAGTDTQYF. DNA of the CDR3: TGCGCCAGCAGAATGACTAGCGCCGGCACAGATACGCAGTATTTT.

The chain employs TRBV5-6 and TRBJ1-2; TRBD1 matches 8 bases. The CDR3 length is 15 residues. Germline CDR1 SGHDT, CDR2 YYEEEE. Losses at the gene ends were 4 bases for V and 4 bases for J; bases not matched to a gene: 9. The CDR3 DNA follows: TGTGCCAGCAGCCAGTGGACAGGGAGAACCTATGGCTACACCTTC. It is translated as CASSQWTGRTYGYTF.